The rows below give T cell receptor beta chains drawn from one sample of a study of blood T cell repertoires in COVID-19. Only in-frame clones appear in the TCRdb table, and some are missing; sequencing was by immunoSEQ multiplex PCR. The sample consists of around 700,000 clones, just under 90% of them appearing once. The sample consisted of peripheral blood. These receptors originate from a young woman with acute or convalescent COVID-19. The conserved cysteine and the conserved F or W are not part of the CDR3 here. Fields, in order: V gene, CDR3 protein.

v_gene: TRBV11-2; CDR3aa: ASSTSTGQNTEAF
v_gene: TRBV19; CDR3aa: ASSIIFNQPQH
v_gene: TRBV10-3; CDR3aa: AISGVEGQEAF
v_gene: TRBV7-3; CDR3aa: ASSSQPTSAHGTDTQY
v_gene: TRBV7-2; CDR3aa: ASSLEEGQPQH
v_gene: TRBV7-2; CDR3aa: ASSLVALTRTGELF
v_gene: TRBV13; CDR3aa: ASSPGRGAYGYT
v_gene: TRBV25-1; CDR3aa: ASSGPHLRDRGTDTQY
v_gene: TRBV6-5; CDR3aa: ASSYRGRYGYT
v_gene: TRBV11-2; CDR3aa: ASSPTENTEAF
v_gene: TRBV5-1; CDR3aa: ASSLNTDRANYGYT
v_gene: TRBV5-1; CDR3aa: ASSLHGEYEQY
v_gene: TRBV30; CDR3aa: ARFRQYYGYT
v_gene: TRBV3-1/TRBV3-2; CDR3aa: ASSSGQGEKLF
v_gene: TRBV28; CDR3aa: ASSTIDRGPNPKLF
v_gene: TRBV29-1; CDR3aa: SPWGQGGELF
v_gene: TRBV7-9; CDR3aa: ASSQMGTSGPLGELF
v_gene: TRBV21-1; CDR3aa: ARQKGVFPYNEQF
v_gene: TRBV6-5; CDR3aa: ASSYSSGAQGELF
v_gene: TRBV7-2; CDR3aa: ASSLGRGPYEQY
v_gene: TRBV29-1; CDR3aa: SVAGDGNQPQH
v_gene: TRBV5-6; CDR3aa: ASSLFDRNYGYT